This T cell receptor beta chain stems from a study of T cell changes during pregnancy in multiple sclerosis. Assay: immunoSEQ multiplex PCR; the TCRdb copy retains only in-frame clones and omits some. The sample lists about 69,000 clones, about 91% occurring once. CDR1 and CDR2 from the germline V gene are SGDLS and YYNGEE. This CDR3 has 15 amino acids. Trimming took off 4 bases at V and 0 bases at J, with 11 bases between the two ends. Here the sequenced sample was CD4+ T cells from peripheral blood mononuclear cells, taken in the third trimester of pregnancy. The chain links TRBV9 to TRBJ1-3; TRBD1 is a possible D gene (5 bases). This clonotype originated in a female donor in good health, enrolled as a control in a pregnancy study. The DNA for the CDR3 is TGTGCCAGCAGCACTCAGGGATACTCTGGAAACACCATATATTTT. This translates into CASSTQGYSGNTIYF.